The T cell receptor (beta chain) under discussion was sequenced for a study of blood T cells in healthy people across ages. This clonotype was counted only a few times. With a J-beta primer mix and a sample-barcoded 5' primer, a second PCR ran about 7 to 12 cycles. TCRdb processed the 5' RACE reads anew with MiXCR; each CDR3 protein has one entry. Among roughly 2 million distinct CDR3 sequences, around half were seen once, and the ten largest hold 2.1%. The sample taken for sequencing was blood. This TCR was recovered from a woman aged 40 to 50 in good health.

DNA of the CDR3: TGCAGTGTCCAACAGGGAGGTGCCTACGAGCAGTACTTC. It specifies CSVQQGGAYEQYF. The genes are TRBV20-1 and TRBJ2-7, with D perhaps matching TRBD1 or TRBD2 (6 bases each). Trimming took off 7 bases at V and 2 bases at J, with 15 bases between the two ends. The V gene's germline CDR1 is DFQATT and CDR2 SNEGSKA (reference sequence). This CDR3 has 13 residues.